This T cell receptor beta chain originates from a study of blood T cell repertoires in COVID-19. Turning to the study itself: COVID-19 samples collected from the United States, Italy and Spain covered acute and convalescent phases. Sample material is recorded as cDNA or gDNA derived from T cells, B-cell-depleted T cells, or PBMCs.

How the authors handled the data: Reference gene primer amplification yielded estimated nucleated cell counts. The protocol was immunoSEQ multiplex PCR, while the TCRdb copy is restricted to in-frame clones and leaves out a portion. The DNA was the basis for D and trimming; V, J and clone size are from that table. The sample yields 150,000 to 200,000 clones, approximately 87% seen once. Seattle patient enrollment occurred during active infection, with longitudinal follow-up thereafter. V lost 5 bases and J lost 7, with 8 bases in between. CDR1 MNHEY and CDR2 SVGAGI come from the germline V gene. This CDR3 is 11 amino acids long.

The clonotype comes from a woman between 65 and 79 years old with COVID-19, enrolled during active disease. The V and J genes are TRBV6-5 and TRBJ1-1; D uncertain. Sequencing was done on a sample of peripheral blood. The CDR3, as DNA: TGTGCCAGCAGTAAAACGGGTGAAGCTTTCTTT. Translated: CASSKTGEAFF.